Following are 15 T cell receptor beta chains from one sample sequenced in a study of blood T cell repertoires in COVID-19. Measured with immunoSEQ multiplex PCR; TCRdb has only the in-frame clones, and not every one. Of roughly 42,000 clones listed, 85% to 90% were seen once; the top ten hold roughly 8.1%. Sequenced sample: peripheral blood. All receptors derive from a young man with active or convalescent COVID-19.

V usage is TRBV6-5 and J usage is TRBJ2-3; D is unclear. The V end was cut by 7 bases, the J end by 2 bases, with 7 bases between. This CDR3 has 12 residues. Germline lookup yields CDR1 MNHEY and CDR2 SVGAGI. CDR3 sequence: CASNGYTDTQYF. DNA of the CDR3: TGTGCCAGCAACGGGTACACAGATACGCAGTATTTT.

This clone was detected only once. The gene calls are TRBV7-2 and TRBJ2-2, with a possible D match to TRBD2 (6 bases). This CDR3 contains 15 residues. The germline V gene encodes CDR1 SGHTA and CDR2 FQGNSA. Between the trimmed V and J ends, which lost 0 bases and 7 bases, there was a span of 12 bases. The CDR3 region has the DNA TGTGCCAGCAGCTTAGCGGGGGGTACAGGCGGGGAGCTGTTTTTT. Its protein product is CASSLAGGTGGELFF. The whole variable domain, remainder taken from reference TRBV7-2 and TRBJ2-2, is GAGVSQSPSNKVTEKGKDVELRCDPISGHTALYWYRQSLGQGLEFLIYFQGNSAPDKSGLPSDRFSAERTGGSVSTLTIQRTQQEDSAVYLCASSLAGGTGGELFFGEGSRLTVL.

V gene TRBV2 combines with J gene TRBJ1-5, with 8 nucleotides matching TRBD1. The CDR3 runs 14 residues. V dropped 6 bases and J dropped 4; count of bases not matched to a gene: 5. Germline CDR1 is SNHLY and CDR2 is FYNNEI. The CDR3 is CASSPRQGNQPQHF. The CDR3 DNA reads TGTGCCAGCAGCCCCCGACAGGGGAATCAGCCCCAGCATTTT.

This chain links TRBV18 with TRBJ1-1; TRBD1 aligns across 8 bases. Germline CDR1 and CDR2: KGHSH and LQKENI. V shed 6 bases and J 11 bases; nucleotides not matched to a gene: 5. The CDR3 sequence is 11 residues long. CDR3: CASSTGGEAFF. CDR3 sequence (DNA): TGTGCCAGCTCCACAGGGGGTGAGGCTTTCTTT.

CDR3 sequence: CSALKDTQYF. The CDR3 DNA is TGCAGTGCCCTAAAAGATACGCAGTATTTT. The chain combines TRBV20-1 with TRBJ2-3, with D hard to call. The CDR3 is 10 residues long. Germline CDR1 is DFQATT and CDR2 is SNEGSKA (reference sequence). The V end lost 6 bases, the J end lost 5 bases, and 6 bases lay between the germline ends.

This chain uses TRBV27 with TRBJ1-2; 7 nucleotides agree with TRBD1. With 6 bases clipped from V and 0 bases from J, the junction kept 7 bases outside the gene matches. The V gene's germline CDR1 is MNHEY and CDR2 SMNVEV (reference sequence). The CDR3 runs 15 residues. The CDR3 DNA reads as TGTGCCAGCAGGGGGACAGTTCCCTCTAACTATGGCTACACCTTC. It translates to CASRGTVPSNYGYTF.

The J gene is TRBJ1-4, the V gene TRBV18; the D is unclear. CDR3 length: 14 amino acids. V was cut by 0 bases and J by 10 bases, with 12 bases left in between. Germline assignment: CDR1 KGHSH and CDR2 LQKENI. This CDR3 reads CASSPPARAGKLFF. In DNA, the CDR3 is TGTGCCAGCTCACCACCGGCGAGGGCCGGAAAACTGTTTTTT. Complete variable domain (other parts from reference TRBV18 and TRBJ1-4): NAGVMQNPRHLVRRRGQEARLRCSPMKGHSHVYWYRQLPEEGLKFMVYLQKENIIDESGMPKERFSAEFPKEGPSILRIQQVVRGDSAAYFCASSPPARAGKLFFGSGTQLSVL.

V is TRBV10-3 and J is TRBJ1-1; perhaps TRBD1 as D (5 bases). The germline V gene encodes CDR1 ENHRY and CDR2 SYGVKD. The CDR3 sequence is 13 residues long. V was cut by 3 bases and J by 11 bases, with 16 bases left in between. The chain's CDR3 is CAISDPRQIIAFF. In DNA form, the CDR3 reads TGTGCCATCAGTGACCCTCGACAGATTATCGCTTTCTTT.

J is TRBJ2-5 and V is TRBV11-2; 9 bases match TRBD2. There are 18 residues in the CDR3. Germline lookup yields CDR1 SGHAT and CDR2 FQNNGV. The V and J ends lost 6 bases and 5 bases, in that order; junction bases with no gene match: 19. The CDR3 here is CASSTLTETRGGLETQYF. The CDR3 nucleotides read TGTGCCAGCAGTACCCTCACGGAGACGCGGGGGGGCCTCGAGACCCAGTACTTC.

Here the CDR3 reads CSVEDRVGYTF. CDR3 in DNA: TGCAGCGTTGAGGACAGGGTTGGCTACACCTTC. This chain connects TRBV29-1 to TRBJ1-2; TRBD1 matches 8 bases. Looked up from germline, CDR1 is SQVTM and CDR2 is ANQGSEA. The CDR3 runs to 11 residues. Germline trimming cut 3 bases from V and 7 bases from J; bases unmatched to any gene: 1. Full variable domain (outside the CDR3, taken from reference TRBV29-1 and TRBJ1-2): SAVISQKPSRDICQRGTSLTIQCQVDSQVTMMFWYRQQPGQSLTLIATANQGSEATYESGFVIDKFPISRPNLTFSTLTVSNMSPEDSSIYLCSVEDRVGYTFGSGTRLTVV.

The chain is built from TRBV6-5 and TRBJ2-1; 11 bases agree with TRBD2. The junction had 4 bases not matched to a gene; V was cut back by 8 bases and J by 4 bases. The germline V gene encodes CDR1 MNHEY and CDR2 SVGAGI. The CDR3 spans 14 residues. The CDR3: CASGGLAEYNEQFF. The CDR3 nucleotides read TGTGCCAGCGGGGGACTAGCGGAGTACAATGAGCAGTTCTTC.

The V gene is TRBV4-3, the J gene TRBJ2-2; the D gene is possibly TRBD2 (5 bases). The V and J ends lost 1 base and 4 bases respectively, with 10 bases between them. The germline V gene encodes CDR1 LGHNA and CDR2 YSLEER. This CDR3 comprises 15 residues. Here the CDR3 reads CASSQVRAGTGELFF. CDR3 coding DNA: TGCGCCAGCAGCCAAGTGAGGGCGGGCACCGGGGAGCTGTTTTTT.

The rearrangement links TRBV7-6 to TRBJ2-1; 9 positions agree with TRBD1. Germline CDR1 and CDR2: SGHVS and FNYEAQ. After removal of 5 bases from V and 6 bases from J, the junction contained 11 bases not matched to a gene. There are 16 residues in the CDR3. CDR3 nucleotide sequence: TGTGCCAGCAGCCACGGGGGGACAGGGAAGGTCAATGAGCAGTTCTTC. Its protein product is CASSHGGTGKVNEQFF.

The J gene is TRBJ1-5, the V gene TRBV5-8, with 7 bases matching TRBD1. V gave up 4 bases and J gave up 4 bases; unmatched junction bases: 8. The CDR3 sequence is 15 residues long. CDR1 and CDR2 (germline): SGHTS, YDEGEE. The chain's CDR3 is CASSTRQGGNQPQHF. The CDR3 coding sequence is TGTGCCAGCAGCACACGACAGGGAGGAAATCAGCCCCAGCATTTT.

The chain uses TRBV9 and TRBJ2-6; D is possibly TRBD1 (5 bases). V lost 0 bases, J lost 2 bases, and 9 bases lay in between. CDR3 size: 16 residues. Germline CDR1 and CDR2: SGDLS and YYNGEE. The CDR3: CASSVVSGTGANVLTF. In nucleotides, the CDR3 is TGTGCCAGCAGCGTAGTGTCAGGGACTGGGGCCAACGTCCTGACTTTC.